Presented here are 26 T cell receptor beta chains from one specimen sequenced in a study of blood T cell repertoires in COVID-19. Libraries were prepared by immunoSEQ multiplex PCR; TCRdb keeps only in-frame clonotypes and omits some of them. The top ten clones hold 2.5% to 3% of a sample with hundreds of thousands of clones, around four fifths of them seen once. Sequenced material: peripheral blood. These TCRs come from a woman aged 40 to 50 with active or convalescent COVID-19.

V is TRBV27 and J is TRBJ2-7, with 14 bases identical to TRBD2. The CDR3 is 17 residues long. Germline V CDR1 and CDR2: MNHEY, SMNVEV (reference sequence). The V segment lost 8 bases and the J segment 0 bases; nucleotides outside the gene matches: 9. The CDR3 loop reads CASGTGTSGGNSYEQYF. CDR3 in DNA: TGTGCCAGCGGCACCGGGACTAGCGGGGGAAACTCCTACGAGCAGTACTTC.

This rearrangement joins TRBV7-9 to TRBJ1-5; 7 positions agree with TRBD1. The CDR3 sequence is 15 residues long. V gave up 5 bases and J gave up 3 bases; unmatched junction bases: 7. Germline V gives CDR1 SEHNR, CDR2 FQNEAQ (reference sequence). The CDR3 protein is CASSGTTGDNQPQHF. CDR3 in DNA: TGTGCCAGCAGCGGGACAACAGGGGACAATCAGCCCCAGCATTTT.

This clone appeared a single time. V usage is TRBV24-1 and J usage is TRBJ2-5; 9 bases are a match to TRBD1. The CDR3 runs to 13 residues. Germline V CDR1 and CDR2: KGHDR, SFDVKD. With V trimmed by 10 bases and J by 1 base, 3 bases remained unmatched. The DNA for the CDR3 is TGTGCCACAGCACAGGGGGCCCAAGAGACCCAGTACTTC. Protein product: CATAQGAQETQYF.

This chain uses TRBV7-9 with TRBJ1-1; D unresolved. Trimming left V 1 base short and J 7 bases short, with 7 bases between. Germline assignment: CDR1 SEHNR and CDR2 FQNEAQ (reference sequence). The CDR3 consists of 12 residues. The CDR3 DNA sequence: TGTGCCAGCAGCTTAGGGGCCGATGAAGCTTTCTTT. Protein sequence: CASSLGADEAFF.

The gene calls are TRBV2 and TRBJ2-7, with 9 bases lining up with TRBD2. V lost 6 bases and J lost 3; bases outside the gene matches: 6. Looked up from germline, CDR1 is SNHLY and CDR2 is FYNNEI. The CDR3 contains 14 residues. CDR3 nucleotide sequence: TGTGCCAGCAGCGCAGCGGGGGGCCGCTACGAGCAGTACTTC. Its translation is CASSAAGGRYEQYF.

A few counts support this clone. The V call is TRBV5-1, the J call TRBJ1-6; D may be TRBD1 (6 bases). Germline CDR1 reads SGHRS; CDR2 reads YFSETQ. CDR3 length equals 15 residues. Trimming took off 0 bases at V and 8 bases at J, with 12 bases between the two ends. The chain's CDR3 is CASSLVRAGDSPLHF. For the CDR3, the DNA is TGCGCCAGCAGCTTGGTGCGGGCAGGGGATTCACCCCTCCACTTT.

This clone appeared a few times. V usage is TRBV4-2 and J usage is TRBJ1-2; D remains unclear. In germline, CDR1 is LGHNA, CDR2 YNFKEQ. This CDR3 is built from 15 residues. Trimming took off 0 bases at V and 2 bases at J, with 10 bases between the two ends. CDR3 DNA: TGTGCCAGCAGCCAAGATCGAACAGCAAACTATGGCTACACCTTC. Protein: CASSQDRTANYGYTF.

The chain is built from TRBV29-1 and TRBJ2-3; 9 bases align to TRBD2. Germline loops: CDR1 SQVTM, CDR2 ANQGSEA. The CDR3 is 12 amino acids. Trimming cost V 7 bases and J 5 bases; bases outside gene matches: 4. The CDR3 loop reads CSERGAGDTQYF. CDR3 DNA sequence: TGCAGCGAGCGGGGGGCGGGAGATACGCAGTATTTT.

V usage is TRBV2 and J usage is TRBJ2-5; D perhaps matches TRBD2 (5 bases). The CDR3 length is 12 residues. The germline gives CDR1 SNHLY, CDR2 FYNNEI. Trimming removed 2 bases at V and 4 bases at J, with 5 bases between. CDR3 nucleotides: TGTGCCAGCAGTGAACGGGGAGAGACCCAGTACTTC. Translation gives CASSERGETQYF.

In nucleotides, the CDR3 is TGTGCCACGTCGGACGGGACAGCGCGTTACGAGCAGTACTTC. This gives the protein CATSDGTARYEQYF. The chain links TRBV19 to TRBJ2-7, with 7 positions matching TRBD1. The V and J ends lost 10 bases and 4 bases, in that order; junction bases with no gene match: 13. Germline loops: CDR1 LNHDA, CDR2 SQIVND (reference sequence). The CDR3 contains 14 residues. Full variable domain (remainder filled in from reference TRBV19 and TRBJ2-7): DGGITQSPKYLFRKEGQNVTLSCEQNLNHDAMYWYRQDPGQGLRLIYYSQIVNDFQKGDIAEGYSVSREKKESFPLTVTSAQKNPTAFYLCATSDGTARYEQYFGPGTRLTVT.

The chain couples TRBV11-3 to TRBJ2-7; D perhaps matches TRBD1 (6 bases). The CDR3 covers 15 residues. V was cut by 2 bases and J by 5 bases, with 16 bases left in between. Germline loops: CDR1 SGHNT, CDR2 YENEEA. Here the CDR3 DNA reads TGTGCCAGCAGCTTACAGTTCTCTACAGGGCACGAGCAGTACTTC. Protein: CASSLQFSTGHEQYF.

The rearrangement links TRBV9 to TRBJ1-2; TRBD1 might be the D (6 bases). Trimming stripped 6 bases from V and 1 base from J, with 16 bases between. The CDR3 is 15 amino acids. Germline lookup yields CDR1 SGDLS and CDR2 YYNGEE. The CDR3 protein is CASTKGGGSNYGYTF. In DNA form, the CDR3 reads TGTGCCAGCACCAAGGGGGGGGGCAGTAACTATGGCTACACCTTC. Complete variable domain (other parts from reference TRBV9 and TRBJ1-2): DSGVTQTPKHLITATGQRVTLRCSPRSGDLSVYWYQQSLDQGLQFLIQYYNGEERAKGNILERFSAQQFPDLHSELNLSSLELGDSALYFCASTKGGGSNYGYTFGSGTRLTVV.

The V call is TRBV18, the J call TRBJ2-1, with 9 bases identical to TRBD2. With 0 bases clipped from V and 12 bases from J, the junction kept 0 bases outside the gene matches. The CDR3 runs 12 residues. Germline V gives CDR1 KGHSH, CDR2 LQKENI. CDR3 sequence (DNA): TGTGCCAGCTCACCACCTAGCGGGGGGCAGTTCTTC. It specifies CASSPPSGGQFF.

The gene calls are TRBV2 and TRBJ1-2; D perhaps matches TRBD1 (6 bases). The germline V and J ends were trimmed by 6 bases and 2 bases, with 13 bases remaining between them. The CDR3 runs to 14 residues. Germline CDR1 SNHLY, CDR2 FYNNEI. DNA of the CDR3: TGTGCCAGCAGAACAGGGAATGCGAACTATGGCTACACCTTC. Protein: CASRTGNANYGYTF.

This rearrangement joins TRBV19 to TRBJ1-4, with 9 bases fitting TRBD1. The CDR3 is 14 amino acids. Germline lookup yields CDR1 LNHDA and CDR2 SQIVND (reference sequence). The V segment lost 4 bases and the J segment 8 bases; nucleotides outside the gene matches: 5. DNA for the CDR3: TGTGCCAGTAGTACCACAGGGGGCGGAGAAAAACTGTTTTTT. Protein product: CASSTTGGGEKLFF. Full variable domain (outside the CDR3, taken from reference TRBV19 and TRBJ1-4): DGGITQSPKYLFRKEGQNVTLSCEQNLNHDAMYWYRQDPGQGLRLIYYSQIVNDFQKGDIAEGYSVSREKKESFPLTVTSAQKNPTAFYLCASSTTGGGEKLFFGSGTQLSVL.

V usage is TRBV4-3 and J usage is TRBJ2-7, with D tentatively TRBD1 (6 bases). V lost 0 bases, J lost 2 bases, and 14 bases lay in between. The CDR3 contains 16 residues. CDR1 and CDR2 from the germline V gene are LGHNA and YSLEER. The CDR3 sequence: CASSQDPDSLAYEQYF. CDR3 DNA sequence: TGCGCCAGCAGCCAAGACCCGGACAGTTTGGCCTACGAGCAGTACTTC.

The chain combines TRBV5-4 with TRBJ1-1; D remains unclear. CDR1 and CDR2 (germline): SGHNT, YYREEE (reference sequence). V was trimmed by 0 bases and J by 3 bases, leaving 18 bases between them. The CDR3 sequence is 17 residues long. Here the CDR3 DNA reads TGTGCCAGCAGCTTGGCGGGGTTGTGGGTTGCGGACACTGAAGCTTTCTTT. It yields the protein CASSLAGLWVADTEAFF.

The chain has TRBV6-5 and TRBJ2-7; perhaps TRBD1 as D (6 bases). The CDR3 extends over 13 amino acids. Trimming took 8 bases from V and 4 from J, leaving 15 bases between them. The germline V gene has CDR1 MNHEY and CDR2 SVGAGI. CDR3 region: CASDPGAFYEQYF. The CDR3 DNA follows: TGTGCCAGCGATCCAGGGGCTTTTTACGAGCAGTACTTC.

This clone was seen just once. The gene calls are TRBV18 and TRBJ1-4, with TRBD1 matching 7 bases. Per the germline V gene, CDR1 is KGHSH and CDR2 is LQKENI. V lost 2 bases to trimming and J lost 8 bases; unmatched junction nucleotides: 8. This CDR3 has 15 residues. The CDR3 DNA is TGTGCCAGCTCACCATTGAAGGGGGCTCGGGAAAAACTGTTTTTT. Residues: CASSPLKGAREKLFF.

The V gene is TRBV11-2, the J gene TRBJ2-3, with 10 bases aligning to TRBD2. The germline CDR1 and CDR2 sequences are SGHAT and FQNNGV. V dropped 6 bases and J dropped 6; count of bases not matched to a gene: 15. The CDR3 loop spans 17 amino acids. As DNA, the CDR3 is TGTGCCAGCAGGGGCGGACTAGCGGAAAAGAGATGGGATACGCAGTATTTT. It translates to CASRGGLAEKRWDTQYF.

About this clone itself: Because it lacks the conserved phenylalanine or tryptophan at the end, this CDR3 is likely a read error. The DNA is omitted, as the CDR3 cannot be located on it reliably, and the CDR3 follows TCRdb's listing. The genes are TRBV3-1 (or the pseudogene TRBV3-2) and TRBJ1-2. The CDR3 region is 9 residues in length, termini included. Germline assignment: CDR1 LGHDT and CDR2 YNNKEL (reference sequence). CDR3 in amino acids: CASSIREGY.

This chain connects TRBV10-2 to TRBJ1-1; D not certain. CDR1 and CDR2 (germline): WSHSY, SAAADI. This CDR3 spans 13 amino acids. The germline V and J ends were trimmed by 6 bases and 0 bases, with 8 bases remaining between them. CDR3 protein: CASSGRMNTEAFF. CDR3 DNA: TGCGCCAGCAGCGGGAGGATGAACACTGAAGCTTTCTTT.

The chain is built from TRBV30 and TRBJ1-6, with D possibly matching TRBD1 (5 bases). The CDR3 is made up of 13 amino acids. The V gene's germline CDR1 is GTSNPN and CDR2 SVGIG (reference sequence). Trimming took 0 bases from V and 7 from J, leaving 7 bases between them. The CDR3 here is CAWSVTGNSPLHF. The CDR3, as DNA: TGTGCCTGGAGTGTAACAGGCAATTCACCCCTCCACTTT.

The rearrangement uses TRBV11-2 and TRBJ2-7; D perhaps matches TRBD1 (5 bases). The CDR3 totals 12 residues. The V gene lost 3 bases and the J gene lost 5 bases, with 8 bases spanning the gap. Looked up from germline, CDR1 is SGHAT and CDR2 is FQNNGV. CDR3 sequence reads: CASSFVGDEQYF. DNA for the CDR3: TGTGCCAGCAGCTTCGTAGGGGACGAGCAGTACTTC.

The chain combines TRBV7-3 with TRBJ2-5; 8 positions agree with TRBD2. This CDR3 is built from 16 residues. Germline V lookup: CDR1 SGHTA, CDR2 FQGTGA. J gave up 5 bases and V 0 bases, and 8 bases lay outside the gene matches. CDR3 nucleotide sequence: TGTGCCAGCAGCTTAACGACGGCGGGGGGCCGGGAGACCCAGTACTTC. Its translation: CASSLTTAGGRETQYF.

V usage is TRBV6-4 and J usage is TRBJ2-7; perhaps TRBD2 as D (6 bases). This CDR3 has 16 residues. Trimming cost V 6 bases and J 0 bases, with 18 bases left between them. Germline lookup yields CDR1 MRHNA and CDR2 SNTAGT. The CDR3 region has the DNA TGTGCCAGCAGGGAAAGATGGGGACTTCGCTCCTACGAGCAGTACTTC. This sequence encodes CASRERWGLRSYEQYF.